One and the same sample provided the 5 T cell receptor beta chains below, sequenced in a study of T cells in Graves' hyperthyroidism and ophthalmopathy. Amplification of TCR beta CDR3 regions was performed using RNA transcripts as template. HTBI primers drove first-round RT-PCR of the TCR CDR3. TCRdb re-called the multiplex PCR reads through MiXCR, storing one row per CDR3 protein. The sample holds 650,000 to 800,000 distinct CDR3 sequences; about 45% are singletons and the top ten take roughly 7.2%. The material sequenced was peripheral blood or thyroid tissue (not recorded which). The receptor set was obtained from an adult man with Graves' disease, either hyperthyroidism or ophthalmopathy (not recorded which).

This clonotype appeared many times. This chain connects TRBV20-1 to TRBJ2-5, with 8 positions matching TRBD1. Germline V lookup: CDR1 DFQATT, CDR2 SNEGSKA (reference sequence). This CDR3 comprises 13 residues. J lost 5 bases, V lost 6 bases, and 8 bases had no gene match. The CDR3 spells CSAAGQAGETQYF. CDR3 sequence (DNA): TGCAGTGCGGCGGGACAGGCTGGCGAGACCCAGTACTTC.

This clonotype has a handful of counts. The chain employs TRBV14 and TRBJ2-5; the D is unclear. Germline V gene data show CDR1 as SGHDN and CDR2 as FVKESK. The CDR3 spans 15 residues. V gave up 1 base and J gave up 1 base, with 10 bases separating them. In nucleotides, the CDR3 is TGTGCCAGCAGCCAAGTCCCCCGGGCCCAAGAGACCCAGTACTTC. Its translation is CASSQVPRAQETQYF.

This clonotype showed up just a few times. Just one base apart from a much larger clone, this may be a read error. This chain uses TRBV7-9 with TRBJ1-3; no clear D. This CDR3 has 13 residues. V was clipped by 5 bases and J by 0 bases, with 5 bases between them. CDR1 is SEHNR, CDR2 FQNEAQ, per germline (reference sequence). The CDR3 DNA reads as TGTGCCAGCAGCCACGGCTCTGGAAACACCATATATTTT. The encoded protein is CASSHGSGNTIYF.

V and J are TRBV14 and TRBJ1-2, with D perhaps matching TRBD1 (5 bases). The CDR3 contains 19 residues. Trimming removed 2 bases at V and 4 bases at J, with 26 bases between. Germline V gene data show CDR1 as SGHDN and CDR2 as FVKESK. CDR3 sequence reads: CASSQTPSWDGRTLYGYTF. Here the CDR3 DNA reads TGTGCCAGCAGCCAAACCCCTTCCTGGGACGGACGAACCCTCTATGGCTACACCTTC. The whole variable domain, filled in from reference TRBV14 and TRBJ1-2, reads EAGVTQFPSHSVIEKGQTVTLRCDPISGHDNLYWYRRVMGKEIKFLLHFVKESKQDESGMPNNRFLAERTGGTYSTLKVQPAELEDSGVYFCASSQTPSWDGRTLYGYTFGSGTRLTVV.

This clonotype occurred once. The chain combines TRBV6-1 with TRBJ1-5; 7 nucleotides align to TRBD1. This CDR3 is 13 amino acids long. V trimming: 6 bases; J trimming: 4 bases; junction bases outside the gene matches: 3. Germline CDR1 reads MNHNS; CDR2 reads SASEGT. The CDR3 protein is CASSKTGNQPQHF. Here the CDR3 DNA reads TGTGCCAGCAGCAAGACAGGGAATCAGCCCCAGCATTTT.